Listed here are 18 T cell receptor beta chains from one sample, sequenced in a study of identical twins. MiXCR, run by TCRdb on the 5' RACE reads, gives a single entry per CDR3 protein. The data hold about 1.7 million distinct CDR3 sequences, with about 32% observed a single time. The sample comprised cord blood. The receptor set was obtained from a newborn girl in good health.

The chain combines TRBV10-3 with TRBJ1-1; TRBD1 matches 9 bases. CDR3 length: 18 residues. With 2 bases clipped from V and 1 base from J, the junction kept 11 bases outside the gene matches. Germline CDR1 ENHRY, CDR2 SYGVKD. The DNA for the CDR3 is TGTGCCATCAGTGAGAGGCTAAGGGACAGGGCAGGGAACACTGAAGCTTTCTTT. This gives the protein CAISERLRDRAGNTEAFF.

The CDR3 DNA reads as TGTGCCAGCAGTTCCCCGAGACTAGCGGCAACCACCTACGAGCAGTACTTC. It specifies CASSSPRLAATTYEQYF. The J gene is TRBJ2-7, the V gene TRBV28; 9 bases are a match to TRBD2. This CDR3 contains 17 residues. Trimming took 4 bases from V and 2 from J; bases not matched to a gene: 12. Germline V gene lookup returns CDR1 MDHEN and CDR2 SYDVKM.

This clonotype was picked up a small number of times. The rearrangement uses TRBV6-6 and TRBJ1-1; 8 positions agree with TRBD1. J was trimmed by 0 bases and V by 5 bases; bases with no gene match: 8. Germline V gene sequence: CDR1 MNHNY, CDR2 SVGAGI (reference sequence). This CDR3 region has 16 residues. CDR3 in amino acids: CASSISTGDMNTEAFF. DNA of the CDR3: TGTGCCAGCAGTATCTCGACAGGGGACATGAACACTGAAGCTTTCTTT.

This clonotype was counted only a few times. The J gene is TRBJ2-3, the V gene TRBV24-1; D unresolved. The CDR3 totals 17 residues. The V and J ends lost 2 bases and 2 bases respectively, with 16 bases between them. Germline V CDR1 and CDR2: KGHDR, SFDVKD. CDR3 bases: TGTGCCACCAGTGATTCCGGCAGGCTTCTATTCACAGATACGCAGTATTTT. Amino acids: CATSDSGRLLFTDTQYF.

The rearrangement links TRBV3-1 to TRBJ2-1; 8 nucleotides match TRBD2. The J segment lost 3 bases and the V segment lost 2 bases, leaving 3 bases of the junction unmatched. In germline, CDR1 is LGHDT, CDR2 YNNKEL (reference sequence). There are 15 residues in the CDR3. CDR3 DNA sequence: TGTGCCAGCAGCCAAACAGCGGGGGACTACAATGAGCAGTTCTTC. Translation gives CASSQTAGDYNEQFF.

This clonotype was seen a few times. J is TRBJ2-7 and V is TRBV14, with TRBD2 matching over 10 bases. V lost 0 bases and J lost 3; bases outside the gene matches: 8. The germline V gene has CDR1 SGHDN and CDR2 FVKESK. The CDR3 spans 17 residues. CDR3 sequence: CASSQDRLAGELYEQYF. The DNA for the CDR3 is TGTGCCAGCAGCCAAGATCGGCTAGCGGGAGAGCTCTACGAGCAGTACTTC.

This clonotype appeared a few times. The chain employs TRBV7-8 and TRBJ2-7, with 12 bases that match TRBD2. Germline V gene lookup returns CDR1 SGHVS and CDR2 FQNEAQ. J lost 5 bases, V lost 0 bases, and 5 bases had no gene match. The CDR3 has 16 residues. CDR3 sequence: CASSLARLAGVHEQYF. Written as DNA, the CDR3 is TGTGCCAGCAGCTTAGCTAGACTAGCGGGAGTCCACGAGCAGTACTTC.

The chain uses TRBV27 and TRBJ1-5; the match to TRBD1 covers 8 bases. This CDR3 has 14 residues. Germline assignment: CDR1 MNHEY and CDR2 SMNVEV (reference sequence). V lost 8 bases to trimming and J lost 2 bases; unmatched junction nucleotides: 5. CDR3 DNA: TGTGCCAGCGCCCAGGGGGCGCGCAATCAGCCCCAGCATTTT. Translated: CASAQGARNQPQHF.

This clonotype was recorded at least ten times. The chain couples TRBV4-1 to TRBJ1-2; D remains unclear. Per germline, CDR1 MGHRA and CDR2 YSYEKL. The CDR3 totals 14 residues. V shed 0 bases and J shed 4 bases, with 9 bases lying between them. CDR3 residues: CASSQEPSGYGYTF. The DNA of the CDR3 is TGCGCCAGCAGCCAAGAACCCTCGGGCTATGGCTACACCTTC.

This clonotype was seen more than once but under ten times. The chain couples TRBV3-1 to TRBJ2-3; D might be TRBD1 (6 bases). V shed 1 base and J shed 1 base, with 24 bases lying between them. The CDR3 length is 20 residues. CDR1 is LGHDT, CDR2 YNNKEL, per germline (reference sequence). The CDR3 DNA reads as TGTGCCAGCAGCCAAGTAACCTCCCGTAAGGCTAAGGGGGGCACAGATACGCAGTATTTT. Its translation: CASSQVTSRKAKGGTDTQYF.

This clonotype was detected a few times. V is TRBV2 and J is TRBJ1-6; TRBD1 agrees at 8 bases. Germline V gene lookup returns CDR1 SNHLY and CDR2 FYNNEI. This CDR3 has 15 residues. The V segment lost 6 bases and the J segment 8 bases; nucleotides outside the gene matches: 9. This CDR3 is CASSPRTGRHSPLHF. The CDR3 DNA is TGTGCCAGCAGCCCGAGGACAGGGCGGCATTCACCCCTCCACTTT.

The gene calls are TRBV12-3 or TRBV12-4 and TRBJ2-1; 12 nucleotides align to TRBD2. J gave up 1 base and V 4 bases, and 5 bases lay outside the gene matches. The CDR3 has 17 residues. The CDR3 nucleotides read TGTGCCAGCAGTTCACTCGGACTAGCGGGATCCTACAATGAGCAGTTCTTC. Translated, it gives CASSSLGLAGSYNEQFF.

The chain is built from TRBV3-1 and TRBJ1-2; 9 bases agree with TRBD1. The V segment lost 2 bases and the J segment 4 bases; nucleotides outside the gene matches: 5. The CDR3 has 15 residues. CDR1 LGHDT and CDR2 YNNKEL come from the germline V gene (reference sequence). CDR3: CASSQWDRVAYGYTF. The CDR3 nucleotides read TGTGCCAGCAGCCAATGGGACAGGGTCGCCTATGGCTACACCTTC.

The chain carries TRBV12-3 or TRBV12-4 and TRBJ2-3; tentative D call: TRBD2 (6 bases). V was pared by 2 bases and J by 5 bases, with 14 bases between. The CDR3 covers 15 residues. The DNA of the CDR3 is TGTGCCAGCAGTTTACCAGTGACTAGAAGAGATACGCAGTATTTT. This gives the protein CASSLPVTRRDTQYF.

The chain links TRBV18 to TRBJ1-6; 10 bases fit TRBD1. V dropped 3 bases and J dropped 11; count of bases not matched to a gene: 4. This CDR3 region has 14 residues. The germline V gene encodes CDR1 KGHSH and CDR2 LQKENI. The CDR3 DNA reads as TGTGCCAGCTCACCGGGACAGGGGCAAACACCCCTCCACTTT. Translated, it gives CASSPGQGQTPLHF.

The sample holds a few counts of this clonotype. This sequence joins TRBV6-2 or TRBV6-3 and TRBJ2-5; D possibly uses TRBD1 or TRBD2 (6 bases each). Trimming pared 2 bases from V and 6 bases from J, leaving 13 bases between. The CDR3 consists of 14 residues. The germline CDR1 and CDR2 sequences are MNHEY and SVGEGT. The CDR3 is CASSYGGQVQTQYF. CDR3 sequence (DNA): TGTGCCAGCAGTTACGGGGGGCAAGTACAGACCCAGTACTTC.

A few counts support this clonotype. One junction end does not reproduce the germline sequence, and a read error may be involved. The chain employs TRBV2 and TRBJ2-4; the D gene is possibly TRBD2 (5 bases). CDR1 is SNHLY, CDR2 FYNNEI, per germline. This CDR3 contains 14 residues. CDR3 residues: CASSEAGVKSIQYF. The CDR3 bases are TGTGCCAGCAGTGAAGCGGGAGTCAAAAGCATTCAGTACTTC.

The sample holds a few counts of this clonotype. The rearrangement uses TRBV24-1 and TRBJ2-7; D ambiguous. The CDR3 sequence is 13 residues long. Germline V lookup: CDR1 KGHDR, CDR2 SFDVKD. V gave up 2 bases and J gave up 2 bases, with 6 bases separating them. CDR3 bases: TGTGCCACCAGTGATTCCTACCCCTACGAGCAGTACTTC. This codes for CATSDSYPYEQYF.